The 5 T cell receptor beta chains below were found in one sample sequenced in a study of cytomegalovirus exposure and HLA in healthy donors. Researchers ran the PCR with 60 Vbeta and 13 Jbeta primers. The table came from immunoSEQ multiplex PCR; TCRdb's copy has only in-frame clones and leaves some out. The data hold 160,000 or so clones, with approximately 90% observed a single time. Sequenced: PBMCs. Source of these receptors: a woman younger than 45 in good health and CMV-seronegative.

V gene TRBV30 combines with J gene TRBJ2-2, with no clear D. The V end was cut by 5 bases, the J end by 4 bases, with 8 bases between. Germline loops: CDR1 GTSNPN, CDR2 SVGIG (reference sequence). The CDR3 spans 12 residues. The CDR3: CAWVLSTGELFF. CDR3 nucleotide sequence: TGTGCCTGGGTGCTGAGCACCGGGGAGCTGTTTTTT.

The rearrangement uses TRBV7-2 and TRBJ2-7; 8 bases map to TRBD1. V shed 2 bases and J 3 bases; nucleotides not matched to a gene: 9. The CDR3 is 16 amino acids. The germline V gene encodes CDR1 SGHTA and CDR2 FQGNSA. This CDR3 reads CASSLYSGQAIYEQYF. The CDR3 DNA reads as TGTGCCAGCAGCTTATACTCGGGACAGGCCATCTACGAGCAGTACTTC.

With respect to this clone: Distinct nucleotide sequences in the sample also encode this CDR3. The rearrangement links TRBV7-2 to TRBJ2-7; D gene uncertain. Between the trimmed V and J ends, which lost 1 base and 0 bases, there was a span of 7 bases. The CDR3 extends over 14 amino acids. Germline lookup yields CDR1 SGHTA and CDR2 FQGNSA. The CDR3 coding sequence is TGTGCCAGCAGCTTAGTCGGTGCCTCCTACGAGCAGTACTTC. This encodes CASSLVGASYEQYF.

The chain carries TRBV29-1 and TRBJ2-3; possible D gene TRBD2, 6 bases. The CDR3 has 13 residues. CDR1 is SQVTM, CDR2 ANQGSEA, per germline. V lost 4 bases, J lost 2 bases, and 10 bases lay in between. CDR3 loop: CSVARGSTDTQYF. CDR3 in DNA: TGCAGCGTTGCGCGGGGATCCACAGATACGCAGTATTTT.

This clone occurred once. The V call is TRBV5-4, the J call TRBJ2-1; a weak D match, TRBD2 (5 bases). The CDR3 runs to 14 residues. From germline, CDR1 is SGHNT and CDR2 YYREEE (reference sequence). Between the trimmed V and J ends, which lost 6 bases and 6 bases, there was a span of 16 bases. CDR3 in amino acids: CASTGRTGFNEQFF. CDR3 nucleotides: TGTGCCAGCACCGGCAGGACGGGATTCAATGAGCAGTTCTTC.